The next 30 T cell receptor beta chains were all read from a single sample in a study of cytomegalovirus exposure and HLA in healthy donors. The assay was immunoSEQ multiplex PCR, and TCRdb's table has in-frame clones only and misses some. The sample carries about 360,000 clones, about nine tenths recorded once. Sequenced: PBMCs. The source is a woman aged 18-35 years in good health and CMV-seronegative.

V gene TRBV11-2 combines with J gene TRBJ2-2; D gene ambiguous. The V gene lost 2 bases and the J gene lost 3 bases, with 10 bases spanning the gap. The CDR3 contains 15 residues. Germline V gene lookup returns CDR1 SGHAT and CDR2 FQNNGV. DNA for the CDR3: TGTGCCAGCAGCTTATCCCGAGGTGACACCGGGGAGCTGTTTTTT. The encoded protein is CASSLSRGDTGELFF.

J is TRBJ2-2 and V is TRBV28, with 7 bases matching TRBD2. Germline V gene lookup returns CDR1 MDHEN and CDR2 SYDVKM. V shed 4 bases and J 4 bases; nucleotides not matched to a gene: 6. The CDR3 length is 15 residues. CDR3 DNA sequence: TGTGCCAGCAGTTCTGGAGCTAGCGGCACCGGGGAGCTGTTTTTT. It translates to CASSSGASGTGELFF.

The rearrangement links TRBV2 to TRBJ2-1; D unclear. CDR1 SNHLY and CDR2 FYNNEI come from the germline V gene. Trimming shortened V by 8 bases and J by 10 bases, and 9 bases separated the two germline ends. This CDR3 region has 10 residues. The CDR3 coding sequence is TGTGCCAGCCATACAACAGAGCAGTTCTTC. Amino acid sequence: CASHTTEQFF.

The chain joins TRBV27 to TRBJ2-3; 11 bases agree with TRBD2. Germline assignment: CDR1 MNHEY and CDR2 SMNVEV (reference sequence). Trimming removed 4 bases from V and 9 bases from J; junction bases left unmatched: 9. CDR3 size: 15 residues. DNA of the CDR3: TGTGCCAGCAGTTCCCCGGGACTAGCGGACGGCACGCAGTATTTT. It specifies CASSSPGLADGTQYF.

The V and J genes are TRBV9 and TRBJ2-2; TRBD2 might be the D (6 bases). The V end lost 0 bases, the J end lost 1 base, and 10 bases lay between the germline ends. The CDR3 sequence is 16 residues long. Germline V gene sequence: CDR1 SGDLS, CDR2 YYNGEE. The DNA for the CDR3 is TGTGCCAGCAGCGTAGCAGGCGGGAAGAACACCGGGGAGCTGTTTTTT. Translated, it gives CASSVAGGKNTGELFF.

The rearrangement links TRBV7-2 to TRBJ2-2, with TRBD2 matching over 12 bases. The germline V gene has CDR1 SGHTA and CDR2 FQGNSA. The CDR3 contains 15 residues. The J segment lost 8 bases and the V segment lost 1 base, leaving 2 bases of the junction unmatched. The CDR3 here is CASSLGLAGVGELFF. In nucleotides, the CDR3 is TGTGCCAGCAGCTTAGGACTAGCGGGAGTTGGGGAGCTGTTTTTT.

This clone was recorded a few times. The chain has TRBV19 and TRBJ1-5; D is ambiguous. The CDR3 spans 15 residues. Germline CDR1 is LNHDA and CDR2 is SQIVND (reference sequence). The V end lost 4 bases, the J end lost 0 bases, and 10 bases lay between the germline ends. The chain's CDR3 is CASSTVDSSNQPQHF. CDR3 coding DNA: TGTGCCAGTAGTACGGTGGACTCTAGCAATCAGCCCCAGCATTTT.

With regard to this clone: Other nucleotide sequences from this sample produce the same CDR3. V usage is TRBV2 and J usage is TRBJ2-5, with 10 bases lining up with TRBD1. The CDR3 length is 14 residues. V was pared by 6 bases and J by 5 bases, with 6 bases of the junction left unmatched. CDR1 and CDR2 (germline): SNHLY, FYNNEI. The CDR3 region is CASSGTGVGETQYF. The CDR3, as DNA: TGTGCCAGCAGCGGGACAGGGGTAGGGGAGACCCAGTACTTC.

This clone is a singleton in its sample. This chain connects TRBV19 to TRBJ1-2, with 7 bases identical to TRBD1. This CDR3 spans 15 amino acids. V was clipped by 6 bases and J by 6 bases; unmatched bases: 13. Germline CDR1 reads LNHDA; CDR2 reads SQIVND (reference sequence). The CDR3 coding sequence is TGTGCCAGTAGGGGTGACAGGGCAAGGAAGGATGGCTACACCTTC. Its translation: CASRGDRARKDGYTF.

This CDR3 reads CASSAGQGMNTEAFF. CDR3 sequence (DNA): TGTGCCAGCAGTGCCGGACAGGGCATGAACACTGAAGCTTTCTTT. The rearrangement links TRBV2 to TRBJ1-1, with 8 bases matching TRBD1. This CDR3 spans 15 amino acids. J lost 0 bases, V lost 4 bases, and 4 bases had no gene match. Germline values: CDR1 SNHLY, CDR2 FYNNEI.

The rearrangement joins TRBV27 to TRBJ2-1; maybe TRBD2 (6 bases). The CDR3 totals 13 residues. V lost 3 bases to trimming and J lost 6 bases, with 9 bases between them. Germline V gives CDR1 MNHEY, CDR2 SMNVEV (reference sequence). The CDR3: CASSFAGSNEQFF. CDR3 DNA sequence: TGTGCCAGCAGTTTTGCGGGGTCCAATGAGCAGTTCTTC.

The chain links TRBV5-1 to TRBJ2-5; TRBD1 aligns across 8 bases. CDR3 length: 16 residues. Looked up from germline, CDR1 is SGHRS and CDR2 is YFSETQ. V gave up 2 bases and J gave up 5 bases; unmatched junction bases: 11. The CDR3, as DNA: TGCGCCAGCAGCTTATGGGACCAGGGGGCTAGGGAGACCCAGTACTTC. Translated, it gives CASSLWDQGARETQYF.

This clone has a single count. The chain carries TRBV28 and TRBJ2-7; D may be TRBD2 (6 bases). Trimming shortened V by 6 bases and J by 3 bases, and 24 bases separated the two germline ends. The germline V gene has CDR1 MDHEN and CDR2 SYDVKM. The CDR3 runs 17 residues. The CDR3 nucleotides are TGTGCCAGCAGCTACGGGGGTCACGGAGAACCAAGCTACGAGCAGTACTTC. Its protein is CASSYGGHGEPSYEQYF.

The V and J genes are TRBV11-1 and TRBJ2-7; D ambiguous. The germline V gene encodes CDR1 SGHAT and CDR2 FQDESV (reference sequence). The length of the CDR3 is 15 residues. V was cut by 7 bases and J by 5 bases, with 21 bases left in between. Written as DNA, the CDR3 is TGTGCCAGCACCCGAAACCATCAGGTTTCTAACGAGCAGTACTTC. It specifies CASTRNHQVSNEQYF.

V usage is TRBV9 and J usage is TRBJ2-2; 7 positions agree with TRBD1. This CDR3 is built from 16 residues. The junction had 5 bases not matched to a gene; V was cut back by 2 bases and J by 1 base. Germline values: CDR1 SGDLS, CDR2 YYNGEE. The CDR3 protein is CASSVSQGVNTGELFF. The CDR3 DNA follows: TGTGCCAGCAGCGTGTCTCAGGGGGTGAACACCGGGGAGCTGTTTTTT.

This clone was seen a few times. The chain combines TRBV9 with TRBJ2-5; 8 nucleotides line up with TRBD2. CDR3 length equals 14 residues. CDR1 is SGDLS, CDR2 YYNGEE, per germline. Trimming removed 4 bases from V and 5 bases from J; junction bases left unmatched: 7. The CDR3 loop reads CASSPGGGQETQYF. Here the CDR3 DNA reads TGTGCCAGCAGCCCGGGGGGGGGCCAGGAGACCCAGTACTTC.

The chain couples TRBV7-9 to TRBJ1-1; D is possibly TRBD1 (6 bases). The V end was cut by 4 bases, the J end by 10 bases, with 16 bases between. Germline values: CDR1 SEHNR, CDR2 FQNEAQ (reference sequence). The CDR3 is 13 residues long. The CDR3 DNA sequence: TGTGCCAGCAGCTCAAACAGGGTGGAAGTAGCTTTCTTT. It codes for CASSSNRVEVAFF.

V is TRBV28 and J is TRBJ2-7; D is perhaps TRBD1 (5 bases). V was cut by 3 bases and J by 3 bases, with 15 bases left in between. The CDR3 length is 15 residues. CDR1 and CDR2 from the germline V gene are MDHEN and SYDVKM. The CDR3 here is CASSLLTVGVYEQYF. CDR3 in DNA: TGTGCCAGCAGTTTGCTTACAGTAGGGGTCTACGAGCAGTACTTC.

This chain joins TRBV28 and TRBJ1-2, with D perhaps matching TRBD1 (5 bases). The CDR3 sequence is 15 residues long. Germline V CDR1 and CDR2: MDHEN, SYDVKM. The V end was cut by 6 bases, the J end by 5 bases, with 19 bases between. This CDR3 is CASSIRARVLYGYTF. In nucleotides, the CDR3 is TGTGCCAGCAGCATTAGAGCCAGGGTACTATATGGCTACACCTTC.

This clone was seen more than once but under ten times. The chain is built from TRBV9 and TRBJ1-5, with D possibly TRBD1 on 5 matching bases. V lost 0 bases, J lost 7 bases, and 11 bases lay in between. The germline CDR1 and CDR2 sequences are SGDLS and YYNGEE. The CDR3 has 14 residues. In nucleotides, the CDR3 is TGTGCCAGCAGCGTAGGGTTGGCAGGGCAGCCCCAGCATTTT. Its translation: CASSVGLAGQPQHF.

V and J are TRBV27 and TRBJ2-5; 12 bases agree with TRBD2. This CDR3 comprises 15 residues. J gave up 4 bases and V 8 bases, and 8 bases lay outside the gene matches. Germline CDR1 MNHEY, CDR2 SMNVEV (reference sequence). The CDR3 region has the DNA TGTGCCAGCCAGAGGGAGGGACTAGCGGGAGAGACCCAGTACTTC. Residues: CASQREGLAGETQYF.

V usage is TRBV7-9 and J usage is TRBJ2-2, with 11 bases identical to TRBD2. V lost 5 bases, J lost 4 bases, and 6 bases stayed unmatched. Per germline, CDR1 SEHNR and CDR2 FQNEAQ (reference sequence). CDR3 size: 16 residues. The DNA for the CDR3 is TGTGCCAGCAGCCCAGCGGGACTAGCGGTCACCGGGGAGCTGTTTTTT. This sequence encodes CASSPAGLAVTGELFF.

The V and J genes are TRBV30 and TRBJ1-3; D unresolved. The CDR3 length is 14 residues. From germline, CDR1 is GTSNPN and CDR2 SVGIG (reference sequence). V was trimmed by 2 bases and J by 2 bases, leaving 10 bases between them. The CDR3 DNA sequence: TGTGCCTGGAGTTTCGGAGGCCCTGGAAACACCATATATTTT. This codes for CAWSFGGPGNTIYF.

This chain uses TRBV4-2 with TRBJ2-1; 14 nucleotides agree with TRBD2. Germline assignment: CDR1 LGHNA and CDR2 YNFKEQ. The trim removed 0 bases at V and 8 bases at J, leaving 9 bases unmatched. The length of the CDR3 is 18 residues. The CDR3 spells CASSQDLTGLAGEDEQFF. CDR3 DNA sequence: TGTGCCAGCAGCCAAGACTTAACGGGACTAGCGGGAGAGGATGAGCAGTTCTTC.

This chain links TRBV30 with TRBJ2-7; the D is unclear. Looked up from germline, CDR1 is GTSNPN and CDR2 is SVGIG (reference sequence). Trimming shortened V by 0 bases and J by 5 bases, and 8 bases separated the two germline ends. There are 12 residues in the CDR3. CDR3 sequence reads: CAWSVMGHEQYF. Here the CDR3 DNA reads TGTGCCTGGAGTGTAATGGGCCACGAGCAGTACTTC.

The chain is built from TRBV7-9 and TRBJ2-7; perhaps TRBD2 as D (6 bases). The germline V and J ends were trimmed by 5 bases and 8 bases, with 31 bases remaining between them. There are 18 residues in the CDR3. The V gene's germline CDR1 is SEHNR and CDR2 FQNEAQ (reference sequence). CDR3 in amino acids: CASSRSLGGETRISKQYF. The DNA of the CDR3 is TGTGCCAGCAGCCGATCGTTAGGCGGGGAGACGCGTATTAGCAAGCAGTACTTC.

This sequence joins TRBV10-3 and TRBJ2-7, with 8 positions matching TRBD1. J was trimmed by 3 bases and V by 2 bases; bases with no gene match: 0. The germline CDR1 and CDR2 sequences are ENHRY and SYGVKD. There are 13 residues in the CDR3. The CDR3 DNA reads as TGTGCCATCAGTGAGGGACAGGGCTACGAGCAGTACTTC. This gives the protein CAISEGQGYEQYF.

This clone was found once. The V and J genes are TRBV6-5 and TRBJ2-5, with TRBD1 matching over 8 bases. Germline-derived CDR1 and CDR2 are MNHEY and SVGAGI. With 6 bases clipped from V and 2 bases from J, the junction kept 8 bases outside the gene matches. The CDR3 is made up of 15 amino acids. CDR3 amino acids: CASSRDRGPQETQYF. The CDR3 bases are TGTGCCAGCAGCCGAGACAGGGGACCGCAAGAGACCCAGTACTTC.

The chain carries TRBV5-1 and TRBJ1-2, with a weak D call TRBD1 (6 bases). Trimming pared 1 base from V and 3 bases from J, leaving 10 bases between. CDR1 is SGHRS and CDR2 is YFSETQ in the germline V gene. The CDR3 has 14 residues. This CDR3 is CASSLTDSYYGYTF. The CDR3 DNA sequence: TGCGCCAGCAGCTTGACGGACAGTTACTATGGCTACACCTTC.

Note on this clone: The same CDR3 is also encoded by other DNA sequences in this sample. The chain uses TRBV27 and TRBJ1-1, with a tentative D call TRBD1 (5 bases). This CDR3 has 14 residues. The V gene lost 5 bases and the J gene lost 2 bases, with 12 bases spanning the gap. CDR1 and CDR2 from the germline V gene are MNHEY and SMNVEV (reference sequence). DNA of the CDR3: TGTGCCAGCAGTCTAGGCCAGGGTAACACTGAAGCTTTCTTT. It translates to CASSLGQGNTEAFF.